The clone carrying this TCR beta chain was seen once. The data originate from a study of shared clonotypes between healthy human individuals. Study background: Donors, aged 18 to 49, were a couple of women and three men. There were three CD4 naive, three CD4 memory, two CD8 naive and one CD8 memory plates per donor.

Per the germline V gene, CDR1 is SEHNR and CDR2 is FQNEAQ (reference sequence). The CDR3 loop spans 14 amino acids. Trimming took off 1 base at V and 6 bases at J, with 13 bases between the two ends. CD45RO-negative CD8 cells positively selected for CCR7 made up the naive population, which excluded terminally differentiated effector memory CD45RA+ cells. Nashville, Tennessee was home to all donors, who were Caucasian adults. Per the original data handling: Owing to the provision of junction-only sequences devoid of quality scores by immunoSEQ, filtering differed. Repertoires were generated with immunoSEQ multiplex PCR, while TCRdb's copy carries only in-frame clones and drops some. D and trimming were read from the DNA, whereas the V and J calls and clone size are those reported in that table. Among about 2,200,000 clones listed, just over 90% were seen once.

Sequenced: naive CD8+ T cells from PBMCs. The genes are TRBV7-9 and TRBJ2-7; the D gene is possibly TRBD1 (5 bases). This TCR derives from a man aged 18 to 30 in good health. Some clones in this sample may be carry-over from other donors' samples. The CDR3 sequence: CASSLGGVLTEQYF. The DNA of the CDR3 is TGTGCCAGCAGCTTAGGGGGCGTTTTAACCGAGCAGTACTTC. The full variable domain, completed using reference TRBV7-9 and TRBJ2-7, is DTGVSQNPRHKITKRGQNVTFRCDPISEHNRLYWYRQTLGQGPEFLTYFQNEAQLEKSRLLSDRFSAERPKGSFSTLEIQRTEQGDSAMYLCASSLGGVLTEQYFGPGTRLTVT.